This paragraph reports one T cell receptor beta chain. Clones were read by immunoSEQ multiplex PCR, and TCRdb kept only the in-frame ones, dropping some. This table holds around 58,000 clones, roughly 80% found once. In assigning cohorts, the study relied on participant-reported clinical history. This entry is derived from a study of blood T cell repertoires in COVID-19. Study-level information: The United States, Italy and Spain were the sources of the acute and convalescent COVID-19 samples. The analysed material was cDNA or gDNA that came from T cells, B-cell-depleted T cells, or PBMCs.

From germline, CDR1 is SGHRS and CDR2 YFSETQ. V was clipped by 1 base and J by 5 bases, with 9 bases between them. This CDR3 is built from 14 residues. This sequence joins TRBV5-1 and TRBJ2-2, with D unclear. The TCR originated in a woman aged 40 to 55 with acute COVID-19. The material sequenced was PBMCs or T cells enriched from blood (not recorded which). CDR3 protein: CASSLPARTGELFF. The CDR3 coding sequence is TGCGCCAGCAGCTTGCCAGCGAGAACCGGGGAGCTGTTTTTT.